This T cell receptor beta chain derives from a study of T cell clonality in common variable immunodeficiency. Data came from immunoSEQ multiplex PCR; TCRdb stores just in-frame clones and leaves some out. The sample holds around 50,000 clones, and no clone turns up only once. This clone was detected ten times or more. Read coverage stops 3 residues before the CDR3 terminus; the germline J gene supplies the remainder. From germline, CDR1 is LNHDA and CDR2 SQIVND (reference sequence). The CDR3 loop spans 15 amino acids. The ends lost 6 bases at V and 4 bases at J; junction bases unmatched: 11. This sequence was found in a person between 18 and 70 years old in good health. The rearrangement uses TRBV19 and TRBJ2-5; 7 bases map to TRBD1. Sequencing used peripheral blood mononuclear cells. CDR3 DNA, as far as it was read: TGTGCCAGTAGGGTTCTCGACAGGGACGGAGAGACC. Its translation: CASRVLDRDGET. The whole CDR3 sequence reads CASRVLDRDGETQYF.